This T cell receptor beta chain was sequenced in a study of blood T cell repertoires in COVID-19. Study in general: From T cells, B-cell-depleted T cells, or PBMCs came the material, which was cDNA or gDNA.

V lost 3 bases to trimming and J lost 4 bases, with 15 bases between them. CDR1 MNHEY and CDR2 SMNVEV come from the germline V gene (reference sequence). The CDR3 has 15 amino acids. Sequenced by immunoSEQ multiplex PCR; TCRdb stores in-frame clones only, minus some. The sample consists of approximately 500,000 clones, roughly nine tenths of them appearing once. This chain connects TRBV27 to TRBJ1-1, with TRBD1 as a possible D gene (6 bases). The sequenced sample consisted of peripheral blood. The origin of this receptor is a woman aged 45 to 65 with COVID-19, enrolled during active disease. The CDR3 DNA reads TGTGCCAGCAGTTTCCACGGAGCAGGGGCCACTGAAGCTTTCTTT. Its translation: CASSFHGAGATEAFF.